A single sample is the source of the 21 T cell receptor beta chains below, sequenced in a study of glioma-infiltrating T cells after dendritic cell vaccination. Time point here: after dendritic cell vaccination, including at tumor progression/relapse. TCRdb's copy holds only in-frame clones and misses some; the assay was immunoSEQ multiplex PCR. The repertoire has around 78,000 clones, 85% of them found once; the top ten carry roughly 8.4%. This specimen was blood, taken after dendritic cell vaccination. The origin of the receptors is a human donor with glioblastoma.

This clone was counted at least ten times. This specimen includes other DNA sequences encoding the same CDR3. The chain couples TRBV6-4 to TRBJ2-1, with TRBD2 identical over 11 bases. J lost 6 bases, V lost 0 bases, and 1 base had no gene match. This CDR3 comprises 15 residues. Germline V lookup: CDR1 MRHNA, CDR2 SNTAGT. CDR3 sequence: CASSDSSGGANEQFF. CDR3 coding DNA: TGTGCCAGCAGTGACTCTAGCGGGGGGGCCAATGAGCAGTTCTTC.

This chain uses TRBV30 with TRBJ2-7, with D uncertain. Deletions cut 1 base from V and 2 bases from J, with 6 bases between. Germline V gene lookup returns CDR1 GTSNPN and CDR2 SVGIG (reference sequence). The CDR3 runs to 12 residues. The CDR3 DNA follows: TGTGCCTGGAGTGGGAGAACCTACGAGCAGTACTTC. Translating gives CAWSGRTYEQYF. Full variable domain (rest looked up from reference TRBV30 and TRBJ2-7): SQTIHQWPATLVQPVGSPLSLECTVEGTSNPNLYWYRQAAGRGLQLLFYSVGIGQISSEVPQNLSASRPQDRQFILSSKKLLLSDSGFYLCAWSGRTYEQYFGPGTRLTVT.

This rearrangement joins TRBV5-1 to TRBJ2-5; a possible D gene is TRBD2 (5 bases). CDR1 is SGHRS, CDR2 YFSETQ, per germline. This CDR3 is 16 amino acids long. The V and J ends lost 0 bases and 5 bases respectively, with 17 bases between them. The CDR3 DNA follows: TGCGCCAGCAGCTTGGCCGCTGCGGGCGGAACGGAGACCCAGTACTTC. Translating it yields CASSLAAAGGTETQYF.

In this sample, this clone turned up once. CDR3 amino acids: CASSHGTTYEQYF. The CDR3 DNA reads as TGTGCCAGCAGCCACGGGACTACATACGAGCAGTACTTC. The chain carries TRBV27 and TRBJ2-7, with 7 bases aligning to TRBD2. The germline V gene encodes CDR1 MNHEY and CDR2 SMNVEV (reference sequence). This CDR3 spans 13 amino acids. The junction had 6 bases not matched to a gene; V was cut back by 6 bases and J by 4 bases.

A single count supports this clone. The chain carries TRBV2 and TRBJ1-2; D perhaps matches TRBD1 (6 bases). Trimming removed 7 bases from V and 0 bases from J, with 15 bases in between. This CDR3 spans 15 amino acids. Germline loops: CDR1 SNHLY, CDR2 FYNNEI. The CDR3, as DNA: TGTGCCAGCAAAGCAGGGGCCTTATCTAACTATGGCTACACCTTC. Translation: CASKAGALSNYGYTF. The variable domain in full, with the rest retrieved from reference TRBV2 and TRBJ1-2, is EPEVTQTPSHQVTQMGQEVILRCVPISNHLYFYWYRQILGQKVEFLVSFYNNEISEKSEIFDDQFSVERPDGSNFTLKIRSTKLEDSAMYFCASKAGALSNYGYTFGSGTRLTVV.

The V call is TRBV7-9, the J call TRBJ1-1; 7 bases line up with TRBD1. V shed 5 bases and J 6 bases; nucleotides not matched to a gene: 9. The CDR3 extends over 14 amino acids. Looked up from germline, CDR1 is SEHNR and CDR2 is FQNEAQ (reference sequence). The CDR3 sequence: CASSRGTATPEAFF. CDR3 sequence (DNA): TGTGCCAGCAGCCGCGGGACAGCTACCCCTGAAGCTTTCTTT.

This clone was seen a single time. DNA for the CDR3: TGTGCCTGGACTAGCGGCTCCTACGAGCAGTACTTC. The encoded protein is CAWTSGSYEQYF. The J gene is TRBJ2-7, the V gene TRBV30; 7 positions agree with TRBD2. V lost 4 bases to trimming and J lost 0 bases; unmatched junction nucleotides: 0. CDR1 GTSNPN and CDR2 SVGIG come from the germline V gene (reference sequence). This CDR3 has 12 amino acids. The full variable domain, with the rest looked up from reference TRBV30 and TRBJ2-7, is SQTIHQWPATLVQPVGSPLSLECTVEGTSNPNLYWYRQAAGRGLQLLFYSVGIGQISSEVPQNLSASRPQDRQFILSSKKLLLSDSGFYLCAWTSGSYEQYFGPGTRLTVT.

This clone was seen only once. This chain connects TRBV5-6 to TRBJ2-5; TRBD1 is a possible D gene (5 bases). Per germline, CDR1 SGHDT and CDR2 YYEEEE. The CDR3 length is 13 residues. The V end was cut by 7 bases, the J end by 1 base, with 11 bases between. The CDR3 region has the DNA TGTGCCAGCTCAGGGCTAATCCAAGAGACCCAGTACTTC. Protein sequence: CASSGLIQETQYF.

The rearrangement links TRBV28 to TRBJ2-1; D unresolved. The CDR3 totals 12 residues. Between the trimmed V and J ends, which lost 5 bases and 12 bases, there was a span of 14 bases. Germline CDR1 is MDHEN and CDR2 is SYDVKM. In DNA, the CDR3 is TGTGCCAGCAGTACCTCAAGCGTCATGCAGTTCTTC. Its translation: CASSTSSVMQFF.

This sequence joins TRBV6-1 and TRBJ2-2, with 7 bases that match TRBD1. The ends lost 6 bases at V and 5 bases at J; junction bases unmatched: 6. Germline V lookup: CDR1 MNHNS, CDR2 SASEGT. This CDR3 contains 14 residues. CDR3 nucleotide sequence: TGTGCCAGCAGCCTAGGACAGGATACCGGGGAGCTGTTTTTT. It specifies CASSLGQDTGELFF.

The chain recombines TRBV6-1 with TRBJ2-1; D is ambiguous. The V gene lost 7 bases and the J gene lost 1 base, with 11 bases spanning the gap. The CDR3 is 14 residues long. Per the germline V gene, CDR1 is MNHNS and CDR2 is SASEGT. CDR3 in amino acids: CASTRSGSYNEQFF. CDR3 DNA sequence: TGTGCCAGCACCCGGAGTGGGTCCTACAATGAGCAGTTCTTC.

This sequence joins TRBV4-1 and TRBJ1-1; 9 bases map to TRBD1. The J segment lost 0 bases and the V segment lost 3 bases, leaving 2 bases of the junction unmatched. CDR3 size: 15 residues. In germline, CDR1 is MGHRA, CDR2 YSYEKL. CDR3 amino acids: CASSQRQGVNTEAFF. CDR3 DNA: TGCGCCAGCAGCCAGAGACAGGGGGTGAACACTGAAGCTTTCTTT.

The CDR3, as DNA: TGTGCCAGCGGCGCCGGGACTCATACGCAGTATTTT. This translates into CASGAGTHTQYF. V usage is TRBV28 and J usage is TRBJ2-3, with D possibly being TRBD2 (6 bases). The CDR3 length is 12 residues. Per germline, CDR1 MDHEN and CDR2 SYDVKM. With 8 bases removed from V and 7 bases from J, the gap between germline ends came to 13 bases.

The chain is built from TRBV7-9 and TRBJ2-1; 10 bases are shared with TRBD2. V gave up 3 bases and J gave up 8 bases; unmatched junction bases: 7. The CDR3 consists of 15 residues. Germline assignment: CDR1 SEHNR and CDR2 FQNEAQ (reference sequence). Here the CDR3 reads CASSFLASGSYEQFF. CDR3 nucleotides: TGTGCCAGCAGCTTTCTGGCTAGCGGGAGCTATGAGCAGTTCTTC.

This CDR3 is CASSFKGYQETQYF. The CDR3 DNA follows: TGTGCCAGCAGCTTCAAGGGGTACCAAGAGACCCAGTACTTC. The chain joins TRBV13 to TRBJ2-5, with D possibly TRBD1 on 5 matching bases. The CDR3 length is 14 residues. The germline V and J ends were trimmed by 3 bases and 0 bases, with 8 bases remaining between them. In germline, CDR1 is PRHDT, CDR2 FYEKMQ (reference sequence).

A few counts support this clone. This chain connects TRBV4-3 to TRBJ2-7; no clear D gene. The CDR3 covers 14 residues. CDR1 LGHNA and CDR2 YSLEER come from the germline V gene. V was trimmed by 3 bases and J by 3 bases, leaving 12 bases between them. The CDR3 here is CASSQEPESYEQYF. CDR3 coding DNA: TGCGCCAGCAGCCAGGAGCCCGAGAGCTACGAGCAGTACTTC.

This chain links TRBV19 with TRBJ2-5; maybe TRBD1 (6 bases). Germline V gives CDR1 LNHDA, CDR2 SQIVND (reference sequence). The V and J ends lost 2 bases and 3 bases respectively, with 7 bases between them. The CDR3 consists of 13 residues. CDR3 in DNA: TGTGCCAGTAGTATATGGACAGAAGAGACCCAGTACTTC. Residues: CASSIWTEETQYF.

The chain uses TRBV18 and TRBJ2-2; 7 nucleotides align to TRBD1. V was clipped by 5 bases and J by 1 base; unmatched bases: 4. Germline lookup yields CDR1 KGHSH and CDR2 LQKENI. The CDR3 is 15 residues long. CDR3 in DNA: TGTGCCAGCTCAAGAGGGACAGTGAACACCGGGGAGCTGTTTTTT. This gives the protein CASSRGTVNTGELFF.

The chain combines TRBV19 with TRBJ2-2, with D tentatively TRBD1 (7 bases). V shed 9 bases and J shed 7 bases, with 21 bases lying between them. The CDR3 consists of 15 residues. CDR1 is LNHDA and CDR2 is SQIVND in the germline V gene (reference sequence). CDR3 residues: CASSRGQGGVGELFF. The DNA of the CDR3 is TGTGCCAGCTCAAGGGGGCAGGGGGGAGTCGGGGAGCTGTTTTTT.

V and J are TRBV5-1 and TRBJ2-1, with 8 bases lining up with TRBD1. The CDR3 extends over 16 amino acids. Germline CDR1 and CDR2: SGHRS and YFSETQ. Germline trimming cut 4 bases from V and 4 bases from J; bases unmatched to any gene: 10. This CDR3 reads CASSGGDRGRYNEQFF. CDR3 coding DNA: TGCGCCAGCAGCGGAGGAGACAGGGGTCGGTACAATGAGCAGTTCTTC.

This sequence joins TRBV4-2 and TRBJ2-7; D perhaps matches TRBD2 (6 bases). Looked up from germline, CDR1 is LGHNA and CDR2 is YNFKEQ. The CDR3 is made up of 18 amino acids. The V and J ends lost 0 bases and 3 bases respectively, with 21 bases between them. Here the CDR3 DNA reads TGTGCCAGCAGCCAAGATCCGAGTGGAGGGCTTGGATTCTACGAGCAGTACTTC. It codes for CASSQDPSGGLGFYEQYF.